Sequencing of this T cell receptor beta chain was carried out in a study of beta chain features in type 1 diabetes. General observations from the study: Shortening of TCRB CDR3s, moderate but significant, appeared in all four CD4+ subsets of Type 1 diabetes patients.

Germline CDR1 reads MNHEY; CDR2 reads SVGAGI. Trimming took 2 bases from V and 2 from J, leaving 16 bases between them. The CDR3 has 16 residues. Reverse transcribing all isolated RNA meant expressed TCRB transcripts were sequenced. Some clones are missing from TCRdb's copy, which holds only in-frame ones; the method was immunoSEQ multiplex PCR. This table holds hundreds of thousands of clones, 11% to 15% found once. With respect to this clone: What it binds is not known.

This sequence joins TRBV6-5 and TRBJ2-7; TRBD2 is a possible D gene (5 bases). The receptor was derived from a man between 18 and 29 years old with type 1 diabetes. Sequenced sample: naive CD4+ T cells from blood. Here the CDR3 reads CASSYPSVQRAYEQYF. The CDR3 coding sequence is TGTGCCAGCAGTTACCCAAGCGTCCAGAGGGCCTACGAGCAGTACTTC.